These 23 T cell receptor beta chains were sequenced from one sample in a study of cytomegalovirus exposure and HLA in healthy donors. PCR involved 60 Vbeta and 13 Jbeta primers. Profiling relied on immunoSEQ multiplex PCR, and the TCRdb table lists in-frame clones only, not all of them. The sample consists of some 140,000 clones, 85% to 90% of them appearing once. Sequenced: PBMCs. These receptors were collected from a young woman in good health and CMV-seropositive.

This clone was seen a single time. CDR3 in amino acids: CASISQRESDTQYF. The CDR3 region has the DNA TGTGCCAGCATATCCCAGCGGGAGTCAGATACGCAGTATTTT. The chain joins TRBV2 to TRBJ2-3; TRBD2 matches at 8 bases. V was clipped by 7 bases and J by 4 bases; unmatched bases: 7. Germline V gives CDR1 SNHLY, CDR2 FYNNEI. The length of the CDR3 is 14 residues. Full variable domain (outside the CDR3, taken from reference TRBV2 and TRBJ2-3): EPEVTQTPSHQVTQMGQEVILRCVPISNHLYFYWYRQILGQKVEFLVSFYNNEISEKSEIFDDQFSVERPDGSNFTLKIRSTKLEDSAMYFCASISQRESDTQYFGPGTRLTVL.

The chain carries TRBV6-6 and TRBJ1-1; no clear D. Germline values: CDR1 MNHNY, CDR2 SVGAGI (reference sequence). The CDR3 has 12 residues. Trimming pared 2 bases from V and 3 bases from J, leaving 4 bases between. The CDR3 loop is CASSYPYTEAFF. The CDR3 bases are TGTGCCAGCAGTTACCCCTACACTGAAGCTTTCTTT.

The rearrangement uses TRBV19 and TRBJ1-2; a weak D match, TRBD1 (5 bases). V was shortened by 4 bases and J by 4 bases, with 13 bases between the two germline ends. Per germline, CDR1 LNHDA and CDR2 SQIVND (reference sequence). The CDR3 loop spans 14 amino acids. The CDR3 reads CASSTWGDGYGYTF. CDR3 DNA sequence: TGTGCCAGTAGTACCTGGGGCGACGGCTATGGCTACACCTTC.

CDR3 region: CASSLGRRSNEQYF. In nucleotides, the CDR3 is TGTGCCAGCAGCTTAGGACGCAGATCCAACGAGCAGTACTTC. The genes are TRBV13 and TRBJ2-7; D remains unclear. V lost 0 bases and J 5 bases, leaving 11 bases between the germline ends. The CDR3 is made up of 14 amino acids. Germline V gene data show CDR1 as PRHDT and CDR2 as FYEKMQ (reference sequence).

The chain employs TRBV5-1 and TRBJ2-7; 7 bases line up with TRBD2. Germline CDR1 is SGHRS and CDR2 is YFSETQ. V lost 0 bases and J lost 2; bases outside the gene matches: 5. This CDR3 has 15 amino acids. The CDR3 spells CASSLVSSGTYEQYF. The CDR3 nucleotides read TGCGCCAGCAGCTTGGTATCTAGCGGAACCTACGAGCAGTACTTC.

The chain uses TRBV4-1 and TRBJ1-2, with D hard to call. Trimming took off 8 bases at V and 5 bases at J, with 15 bases between the two ends. Per the germline V gene, CDR1 is MGHRA and CDR2 is YSYEKL. CDR3 size: 13 residues. The CDR3 region has the DNA TGCGCCAGCGTCCCGGCAGGAGGGTATGGCTACACCTTC. It encodes CASVPAGGYGYTF.

V is TRBV19 and J is TRBJ2-7, with 8 positions matching TRBD1. The J segment lost 3 bases and the V segment lost 6 bases, leaving 7 bases of the junction unmatched. Germline lookup yields CDR1 LNHDA and CDR2 SQIVND (reference sequence). This CDR3 region has 14 residues. CDR3 amino acids: CASRQQGGNYEQYF. The DNA of the CDR3 is TGTGCCAGTAGGCAACAGGGGGGCAACTACGAGCAGTACTTC.

V and J are TRBV6-5 and TRBJ2-7, with D perhaps TRBD2 (6 bases). V shed 8 bases and J shed 3 bases, with 17 bases lying between them. CDR3 length: 14 residues. The V gene's germline CDR1 is MNHEY and CDR2 SVGAGI. The CDR3 region is CASRTYSGFYEQYF. DNA of the CDR3: TGTGCCAGCCGAACCTACAGCGGGTTCTACGAGCAGTACTTC.

This clone was seen more than once but under ten times. The chain couples TRBV28 to TRBJ2-1; D uncertain. With 3 bases removed from V and 1 base from J, the gap between germline ends came to 7 bases. This CDR3 comprises 14 residues. Germline assignment: CDR1 MDHEN and CDR2 SYDVKM. The CDR3 DNA follows: TGTGCCAGCAGTTTGGAGCCGTCCTACAATGAGCAGTTCTTC. As protein: CASSLEPSYNEQFF.

A few counts support this clone. This chain uses TRBV6-1 with TRBJ2-5; 12 nucleotides align to TRBD2. Germline lookup yields CDR1 MNHNS and CDR2 SASEGT. With V trimmed by 4 bases and J by 7 bases, 10 bases remained unmatched. The CDR3 is 16 residues long. The CDR3: CASSASGGAGAWTQYF. In DNA form, the CDR3 reads TGTGCCAGCAGTGCTAGCGGGGGGGCAGGTGCATGGACCCAGTACTTC.

The sample holds a few counts of this clone. The chain links TRBV28 to TRBJ2-1, with a weak D call TRBD2 (6 bases). CDR3 length equals 18 residues. The V gene lost 3 bases and the J gene lost 3 bases, with 21 bases spanning the gap. Germline CDR1 MDHEN, CDR2 SYDVKM. The CDR3 here is CASSFPPGGVSGYNEQFF. The CDR3 bases are TGTGCCAGCAGTTTTCCCCCCGGAGGGGTGAGCGGCTACAATGAGCAGTTCTTC. Filled out from reference TRBV28 and TRBJ2-1, the complete variable domain reads DVKVTQSSRYLVKRTGEKVFLECVQDMDHENMFWYRQDPGLGLRLIYFSYDVKMKEKGDIPEGYSVSREKKERFSLILESASTNQTSMYLCASSFPPGGVSGYNEQFFGPGTRLTVL.

The V gene is TRBV9, the J gene TRBJ2-2; D may be TRBD2 (5 bases). V was cut by 4 bases and J by 3 bases, with 10 bases left in between. The CDR3 totals 14 residues. Per the germline V gene, CDR1 is SGDLS and CDR2 is YYNGEE. The CDR3 DNA reads as TGTGCCAGCAGCCTACGGACTGACACCGGGGAGCTGTTTTTT. It codes for CASSLRTDTGELFF.

This rearrangement joins TRBV11-2 to TRBJ1-5; TRBD1 aligns across 9 bases. V dropped 5 bases and J dropped 6; count of bases not matched to a gene: 8. The CDR3 has 15 residues. CDR1 SGHAT and CDR2 FQNNGV come from the germline V gene. The CDR3 loop is CASSGEGTGIQPQHF. The CDR3 DNA is TGTGCCAGCAGCGGAGAAGGGACAGGGATTCAGCCCCAGCATTTT.

A few counts support this clone. The chain employs TRBV27 and TRBJ2-1, with D possibly TRBD2 on 6 matching bases. V shed 3 bases and J shed 11 bases, with 14 bases lying between them. The CDR3 consists of 13 residues. Germline V CDR1 and CDR2: MNHEY, SMNVEV (reference sequence). The chain's CDR3 is CASSFILGGQQFF. CDR3 in DNA: TGTGCCAGCAGTTTTATCCTGGGGGGTCAGCAGTTCTTC.

For this clone: Other DNA sequences in the same sample also yield this CDR3. V and J are TRBV5-1 and TRBJ1-2; D is ambiguous. The CDR3 is 13 amino acids. Between the trimmed V and J ends, which lost 2 bases and 5 bases, there was a span of 10 bases. CDR1 SGHRS and CDR2 YFSETQ come from the germline V gene. CDR3 sequence reads: CASSFREDYGYTF. CDR3 sequence (DNA): TGCGCCAGCAGCTTCCGGGAGGATTATGGCTACACCTTC. Based on the CDR3 plus reference TRBV5-1 and TRBJ1-2, the full variable domain is KAGVTQTPRYLIKTRGQQVTLSCSPISGHRSVSWYQQTPGQGLQFLFEYFSETQRNKGNFPGRFSGRQFSNSRSEMNVSTLELGDSALYLCASSFREDYGYTFGSGTRLTVV.

This chain uses TRBV6-1 with TRBJ2-1; D not certain. V dropped 2 bases and J dropped 9 bases, with 2 bases sitting between them. The CDR3 runs 10 residues. Germline lookup yields CDR1 MNHNS and CDR2 SASEGT. CDR3 loop: CASSELEQFF. For the CDR3, the DNA is TGTGCCAGCAGTGAACTTGAGCAGTTCTTC.

This clone was counted between two and nine times. This rearrangement joins TRBV2 to TRBJ2-1; possible D gene TRBD2, 6 bases. V was shortened by 6 bases and J by 4 bases, with 10 bases between the two germline ends. The CDR3 consists of 13 residues. Per the germline V gene, CDR1 is SNHLY and CDR2 is FYNNEI. CDR3 coding DNA: TGTGCCAGCAGGACCGGGACTTACAATGAGCAGTTCTTC. Protein product: CASRTGTYNEQFF.

The V and J genes are TRBV5-1 and TRBJ2-1; 9 bases are shared with TRBD1. The CDR3 extends over 14 amino acids. CDR1 is SGHRS, CDR2 YFSETQ, per germline. The V and J ends lost 6 bases and 9 bases, in that order; junction bases with no gene match: 10. The CDR3 spells CASKEDRGGGEQFF. The CDR3 nucleotides are TGCGCCAGCAAGGAGGACAGGGGAGGCGGTGAGCAGTTCTTC.

This rearrangement joins TRBV2 to TRBJ1-2; perhaps TRBD1 as D (5 bases). The CDR3 spans 14 residues. Germline CDR1 reads SNHLY; CDR2 reads FYNNEI. V was pared by 3 bases and J by 1 base, with 9 bases between. The CDR3, as DNA: TGTGCCAGCAGTGACCAGGGTGGTAACTATGGCTACACCTTC. Translated, it gives CASSDQGGNYGYTF.

V gene TRBV28 combines with J gene TRBJ1-2, with a weak D call TRBD1 (5 bases). Germline CDR1 MDHEN, CDR2 SYDVKM. This CDR3 is built from 18 residues. Trimming removed 5 bases from V and 1 base from J, with 23 bases in between. DNA of the CDR3: TGTGCCAGCAGTCCGGGGGGGGTAGCCCCAACGATTAACTATGGCTACACCTTC. This translates into CASSPGGVAPTINYGYTF.

The chain's CDR3 is CASSEDSRRTQYF. CDR3 nucleotide sequence: TGTGCCAGCAGCGAGGACAGCAGGCGTACGCAGTATTTT. The gene calls are TRBV5-4 and TRBJ2-3, with D maybe TRBD1 (6 bases). The CDR3 loop spans 13 amino acids. Between the trimmed V and J ends, which lost 4 bases and 8 bases, there was a span of 14 bases. CDR1 is SGHNT, CDR2 YYREEE, per germline (reference sequence).

CDR3: CASSYSGNTIYF. CDR3 DNA: TGTGCCAGCAGCTATAGCGGAAACACCATATATTTT. The V and J genes are TRBV9 and TRBJ1-3; D gene unclear. V was trimmed by 4 bases and J by 4 bases, leaving 6 bases between them. This CDR3 comprises 12 residues. The germline V gene has CDR1 SGDLS and CDR2 YYNGEE.

V usage is TRBV27 and J usage is TRBJ1-1, with D perhaps TRBD1 (5 bases). Trimming pared 5 bases from V and 1 base from J, leaving 8 bases between. Per germline, CDR1 MNHEY and CDR2 SMNVEV (reference sequence). This CDR3 spans 13 amino acids. CDR3 in DNA: TGTGCCAGCAGTCCCACAGGGAACACTGAAGCTTTCTTT. Amino acid sequence: CASSPTGNTEAFF.